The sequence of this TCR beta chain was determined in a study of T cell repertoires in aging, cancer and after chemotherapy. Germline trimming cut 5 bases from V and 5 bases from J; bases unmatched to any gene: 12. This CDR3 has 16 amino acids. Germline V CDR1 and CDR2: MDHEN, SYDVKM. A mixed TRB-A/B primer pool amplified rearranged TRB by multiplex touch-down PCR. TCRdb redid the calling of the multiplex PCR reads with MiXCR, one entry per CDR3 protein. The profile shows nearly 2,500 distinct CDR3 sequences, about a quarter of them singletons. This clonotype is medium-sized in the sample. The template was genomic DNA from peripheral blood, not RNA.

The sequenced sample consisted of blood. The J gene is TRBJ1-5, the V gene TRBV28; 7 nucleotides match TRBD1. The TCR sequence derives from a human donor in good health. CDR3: CASSLHDRVGDQPQHF. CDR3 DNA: TGTGCCAGCAGTCTCCATGACAGGGTGGGAGATCAGCCCCAGCATTTT.